The T cell receptor (beta chain) under discussion was sequenced for a study of blood T cells in healthy people across ages. This CDR3 region has 15 residues. The V gene's germline CDR1 is SGHKS and CDR2 YYEKEE (reference sequence). V shed 0 bases and J shed 3 bases, with 10 bases lying between them. A J-beta primer mix and a sample-barcoded 5' primer were used in a second PCR of roughly 7 to 12 cycles. A single record per CDR3 protein comes from TCRdb applying MiXCR to the 5' RACE reads. The sample has hundreds of thousands of distinct CDR3 sequences, around 25% seen once. Separately, the same data were catalogued under a study of T cells of mothers and their children.

This clonotype was obtained from a boy under 18 in good health. The chain employs TRBV5-5 and TRBJ1-3, with D unclear. The material sequenced was blood. CDR3 in DNA: TGTGCCAGCAGCTTGGTAACCGGGAGTGGAAACACCATATATTTT. Its translation: CASSLVTGSGNTIYF.